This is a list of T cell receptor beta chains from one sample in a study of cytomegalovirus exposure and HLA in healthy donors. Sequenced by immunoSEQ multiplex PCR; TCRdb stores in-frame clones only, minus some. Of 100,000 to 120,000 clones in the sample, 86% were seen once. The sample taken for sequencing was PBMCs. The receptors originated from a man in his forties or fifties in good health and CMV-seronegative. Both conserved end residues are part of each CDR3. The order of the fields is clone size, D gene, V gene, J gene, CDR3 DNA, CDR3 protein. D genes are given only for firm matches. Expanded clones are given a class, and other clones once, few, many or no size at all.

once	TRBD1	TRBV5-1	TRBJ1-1	TGCGCCAGCAGCCTCCCGGGACAGGGGCTGAACACTGAAGCTTTCTTT	CASSLPGQGLNTEAFF
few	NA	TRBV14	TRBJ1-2	TGTGCCAGCAGCCAAGATGGGCTGCTGCCTAACTATGGCTACACCTTC	CASSQDGLLPNYGYTF
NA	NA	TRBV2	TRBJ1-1	TGTGCCAGCAGTGAAGCGCTGGGGAGGAACACTGAAGCTTTCTTT	CASSEALGRNTEAFF
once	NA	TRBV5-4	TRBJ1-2	TGTGCCAGCAGCTCCGAAAGAGGGTTGTCCTATGGCTACACCTTC	CASSSERGLSYGYTF
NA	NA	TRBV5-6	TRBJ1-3	TGTGCCAGCAGCCCAGACAGAACTGGAAACACCATATATTTT	CASSPDRTGNTIYF
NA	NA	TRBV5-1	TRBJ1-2	TGCGCCAGCAGCTTGGCCCAGGGGCGGGATGGCTACACCTTC	CASSLAQGRDGYTF
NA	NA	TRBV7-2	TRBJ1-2	TGTGCCAGCAGCTTAAGAGGGTATGGCTACACCTTC	CASSLRGYGYTF
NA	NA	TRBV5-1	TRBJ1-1	TGCGCCAGCAGCCCGGGTCAGGGTAGGACTGAAGCTTTCTTT	CASSPGQGRTEAFF
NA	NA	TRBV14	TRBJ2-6	TGTGCCAGCAGTCGTACACCTGGGGCCAACGTCCTGACTTTC	CASSRTPGANVLTF
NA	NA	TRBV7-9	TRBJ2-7	TGTGCCAGCAGCTCCCTGGCAGGGAGGTTGTTTTTAGGCGAGCAGTACTTC	CASSSLAGRLFLGEQYF
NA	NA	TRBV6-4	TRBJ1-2	TGTGCCAGCAGTGAACGGAGGGACTCGGGTGGCTACACCTTC	CASSERRDSGGYTF
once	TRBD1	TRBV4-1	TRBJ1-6	TGCGCCAGCAGCGGAACGGGACAGGTTCGCGTTTCACCCCTCCACTTT	CASSGTGQVRVSPLHF
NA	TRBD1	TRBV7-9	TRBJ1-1	TGTGCCAGCAGTTTCACAGGGGCAGGCACTGAAGCTTTCTTT	CASSFTGAGTEAFF
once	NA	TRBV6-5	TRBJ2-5	TGTGCCAGCAGAAAGTCTAGAGTCCGAGAGACCCAGTACTTC	CASRKSRVRETQYF
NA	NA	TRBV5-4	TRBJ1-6	TGTGCCAGCAGCTTGGAGGGCAGGGTTTTAGTTTCACCCCTCCACTTT	CASSLEGRVLVSPLHF
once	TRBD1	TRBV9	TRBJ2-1	TGTGCCAGCTCAAACAGGGGAAATGAGCAGTTCTTC	CASSNRGNEQFF
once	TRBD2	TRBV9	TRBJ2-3	TGTGCCAGCAGCGGCGGGGGGAGCACAGATACGCAGTATTTT	CASSGGGSTDTQYF
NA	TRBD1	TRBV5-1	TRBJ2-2	TGCGCCAGCAGCTTGGCCCACTCGGGACAGGGTAACACCGGGGAGCTGTTTTTT	CASSLAHSGQGNTGELFF
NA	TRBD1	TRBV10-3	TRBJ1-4	TGTGCCATCAGTGAAAAGGGGGCTGAAAAACTGTTTTTT	CAISEKGAEKLFF
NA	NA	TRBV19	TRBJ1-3	TGTGCCAGTAGTACCGTCGGGCAGGGAAGAGGAAACACCATATATTTT	CASSTVGQGRGNTIYF
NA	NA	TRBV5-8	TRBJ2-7	TGTGCCAGCAGCTTGGGCAGGGGTCCGTACGAGCAGTACTTC	CASSLGRGPYEQYF
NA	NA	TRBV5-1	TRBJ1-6	TGCGCCAGCAGCTTGGGGAGGGAAGATTCACCCCTCCACTTT	CASSLGREDSPLHF
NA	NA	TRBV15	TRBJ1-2	TGTGCCACCAGCAGAGACCGAGCTGGCGACTCGGGCTACACCTTC	CATSRDRAGDSGYTF
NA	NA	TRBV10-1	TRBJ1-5	TGCGCCAGCAGTATAGACAGATGTAATAGCAATCAGCCCCAGCATTTT	CASSIDRCNSNQPQHF
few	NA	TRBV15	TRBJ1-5	TGTGCCACCAGCGCGACAGTTTCTAGCAATCAGCCCCAGCATTTT	CATSATVSSNQPQHF
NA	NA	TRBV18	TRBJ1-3	TGTGCCAGCTCACACGCCGAGGGATCCGGAAACACCATATATTTT	CASSHAEGSGNTIYF
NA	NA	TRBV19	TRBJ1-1	TGTGCCAGTAGTTCGGGAGGCCTAGCTCGGGGCACTGAAGCTTTCTTT	CASSSGGLARGTEAFF
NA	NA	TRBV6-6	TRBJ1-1	TGTGCCAGCAGTTATGGGGGCCTGGGAGCTTTCTTT	CASSYGGLGAFF
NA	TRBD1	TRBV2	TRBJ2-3	TGTGCCAGCAGGAGTACAGGGGTACGGACAGATACGCAGTATTTT	CASRSTGVRTDTQYF
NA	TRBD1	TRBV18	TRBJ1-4	TGTGCCAGCTCACCGCGACAGGGAGTGAGCGAAAAACTGTTTTTT	CASSPRQGVSEKLFF
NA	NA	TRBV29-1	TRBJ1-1	TGCAGCGTTGAAGATTATGCAGGTGAAGCTTTCTTT	CSVEDYAGEAFF
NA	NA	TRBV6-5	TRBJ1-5	TGTGCCAGCAGTTACTCGGCAGGGAATCAGCCCCAGCATTTT	CASSYSAGNQPQHF
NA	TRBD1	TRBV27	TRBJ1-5	TGTGCCAGCAGTTTGACGGACAGGGCCGATCAGCCCCAGCATTTT	CASSLTDRADQPQHF